The sequence of this TCR beta chain was determined in a study of T cells after yellow fever vaccination. TCRdb re-called the 5' RACE reads with MiXCR, one entry per CDR3 protein. The sample has some 320,000 distinct CDR3 sequences; less than 9.5% are singletons. V lost 1 base, J lost 4 bases, and 14 bases lay in between. CDR1 is LGHNA and CDR2 is YNFKEQ in the germline V gene. This CDR3 spans 16 amino acids. The sample was CD4+ T cells sorted from PBMCs, taken 5 days after the yellow fever booster vaccination. This TCR was recovered from a man between 18 and 29 years old who received the YFV17D yellow fever vaccine. This chain joins TRBV4-2 and TRBJ1-3; D unresolved. The CDR3 sequence is CASSQGDVGSGNTIYF. CDR3 nucleotide sequence: TGTGCCAGCAGCCAAGGGGATGTGGGGTCGGGAAACACCATATATTTT.